This record looks at one T cell receptor beta chain sequence and its context. Clones were sequenced by immunoSEQ multiplex PCR, and TCRdb holds only the in-frame ones, with some missing. This sample yields about 190,000 clones, of which approximately 80% are seen a single time; around an eighth belongs to the top ten. The sample belongs to a study of blood T cell repertoires in COVID-19. For the study at large: Acute and convalescent COVID-19 samples came from the United States, Italy and Spain. Sources were T cells, B-cell-depleted T cells, or PBMCs; the material itself was cDNA or gDNA.

CDR3 length equals 14 residues. Looked up from germline, CDR1 is SGHDN and CDR2 is FVKESK. V dropped 7 bases and J dropped 0; count of bases not matched to a gene: 6. This sequence originates from a man in his forties or fifties who had recovered from COVID-19. Specimen: peripheral blood. V is TRBV14 and J is TRBJ2-7; TRBD1 agrees at 7 bases. The CDR3 here is CASTRGGSSYEQYF. The CDR3, as DNA: TGTGCCAGCACCCGAGGGGGCAGCTCCTACGAGCAGTACTTC.